This T cell receptor beta chain was sequenced in a study of tissue T cells after allogeneic stem cell transplantation. The method was immunoSEQ multiplex PCR; TCRdb's version includes in-frame clones alone and lacks a portion of them. The table records approximately 7,900 clones, roughly 45% of them present only once. Time point defined: mouse harvest day 7 after allogeneic transplant. Mouse grafts combined 10^7 T-cell-depleted bone marrow cells with 10^6 splenic CD5+ T cells. V lost 3 bases and J lost 5, with 8 bases in between. This CDR3 has 14 residues. Germline V gene lookup returns CDR1 KGHPV and CDR2 FQNQEV (reference sequence). This clone was picked up a small number of times. Genes and germline are mouse. The CDR3 goes on 1 residue after the read ends, and that part is filled in from the germline J gene.

Specimen: skin. This rearrangement joins TRBV26 to TRBJ1-6, with a possible D match to TRBD1 (6 bases). TRBJ1-6 is labeled an ORF, and its function is uncertain. This sequence originates from a female BALB/c mouse given C57BL/6 T cells with graft-versus-host disease after an allogeneic hematopoietic cell transplant. The covered CDR3 bases are TGTGCCAGCAGTCTCGGGACACATAATTCGCCCCTCTAC. This gives the protein CASSLGTHNSPLY. The entire CDR3 is CASSLGTHNSPLYF.